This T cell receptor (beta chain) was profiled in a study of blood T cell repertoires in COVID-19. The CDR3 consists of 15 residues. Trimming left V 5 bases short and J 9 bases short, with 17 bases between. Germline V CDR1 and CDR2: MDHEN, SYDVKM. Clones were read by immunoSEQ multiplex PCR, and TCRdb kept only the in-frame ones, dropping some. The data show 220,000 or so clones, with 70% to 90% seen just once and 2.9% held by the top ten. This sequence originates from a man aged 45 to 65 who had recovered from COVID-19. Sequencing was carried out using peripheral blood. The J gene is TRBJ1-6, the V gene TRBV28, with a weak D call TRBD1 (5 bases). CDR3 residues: CASSQGRWRGSPLHF. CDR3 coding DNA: TGTGCCAGCAGTCAGGGACGTTGGAGGGGTTCACCCCTCCACTTT.